This is a list of T cell receptor beta chains from one sample in a study of blood T cell repertoires in COVID-19. Sequencing used immunoSEQ multiplex PCR; TCRdb keeps in-frame clones, though not all of them. The profile shows approximately 300,000 clones, roughly 89% of them singletons. The sample comprised PBMCs or T cells enriched from blood (not recorded which). The source of these receptors is a woman aged 30 to 39 who had recovered from COVID-19. Both conserved end residues are part of each CDR3. Fields, in order: V gene, J gene, D gene, clone size, CDR3 DNA, CDR3 protein. D genes are given only for firm matches. Not every row has a clone size; where given, it reads once, few, many or a size class.

>TRBV28|TRBJ2-7|.|.
TGTGCCAGCAGTTTCGACACGGTCATTTCCGAGCAGTACTTC
CASSFDTVISEQYF
>TRBV6-5|TRBJ1-2|TRBD1|.
TGTGCCAGCAGTCGAGGGGACAGGGGGGGTAATGGCTACACCTTC
CASSRGDRGGNGYTF
>TRBV30|TRBJ2-1|.|.
TGTGCCTGGAGTAGTCGGACTCGGAGCTCCTACAATGAGCAGTTCTTC
CAWSSRTRSSYNEQFF
>TRBV13|TRBJ2-7|.|.
TGTGCCAGCAGCGCTGGGGGGAACTACGAGCAGTACTTC
CASSAGGNYEQYF
>TRBV30|TRBJ1-1|TRBD1|.
TGTGCCTTGGGACAGGGAGGGACTGAAGCTTTCTTT
CALGQGGTEAFF
>TRBV4-1|TRBJ1-6|TRBD1|.
TGCGCCAGCAGCCAAGCACCGGGACAGGGGGCAGGATACGGTTCACCCCTCCACTTT
CASSQAPGQGAGYGSPLHF
>TRBV28|TRBJ2-7|TRBD2|.
TGTGCCAGCAGTCCCCCAACTAGCGGGGGTATTTACTTC
CASSPPTSGGIYF
>TRBV4-1|TRBJ2-7|.|once
TGCGCCAGCAGCCCCCGGCGACAAGGTTACTCCTACGAGCAGTACTTC
CASSPRRQGYSYEQYF
>TRBV30|TRBJ1-2|.|.
TGTGCCTGGAGTGTACGGGGGACCTATGGCTACACCTTC
CAWSVRGTYGYTF
>TRBV19|TRBJ1-1|TRBD1|.
TGTGCCAGTAGTATAGGGACAGGAGGGACTGAAGCTTTCTTT
CASSIGTGGTEAFF
>TRBV29-1|TRBJ1-1|TRBD1|.
TGCAGCGCCGGAGGGTACAGGGGGCACACACAGAGGACTGAAGCTTTCTTT
CSAGGYRGHTQRTEAFF
>TRBV29-1|TRBJ2-1|TRBD2|.
TGCAGCGTTGATCTCGGGGGGGAAAGGTACAATGAGCAGTTCTTC
CSVDLGGERYNEQFF
>TRBV9|TRBJ2-2|.|.
TGTGCCAGCACCCAGGGGAGGGAGGACACCGGGGAGCTGTTTTTT
CASTQGREDTGELFF
>TRBV14|TRBJ2-1|TRBD2|.
TGTGCCAGCAGCCAAGATCGCGGGGGGATCAATGAGCAGTTCTTC
CASSQDRGGINEQFF
>TRBV5-8|TRBJ1-6|.|once
TGTGCCACCCAGGCACCCCTCCACTTT
CATQAPLHF
>TRBV7-2|TRBJ2-1|TRBD2|.
TGTGCCAGCAGCCAAACTAGCGGGGCCAATGAGCAGTTCTTC
CASSQTSGANEQFF
>TRBV29-1|TRBJ2-1|.|.
TGCAGCGTTGACGCAGGCTACAATGAGCAGTTCTTC
CSVDAGYNEQFF
>TRBV6-5|TRBJ2-7|TRBD1|few
TGTGCCAGCAGTATCCGTCAGGGGGATGTCGACGAGCAGTACTTC
CASSIRQGDVDEQYF
>TRBV18|TRBJ1-1|.|.
TGTGCCAGCTCACCTACAGGGCTGAACACTGAAGCTTTCTTT
CASSPTGLNTEAFF
>TRBV2|TRBJ2-6|.|.
TGTGCCAGCAGTAGGGGCACTATTCTCTCTGGGGCCAACGTCCTGACTTTC
CASSRGTILSGANVLTF
>TRBV18|TRBJ1-2|.|.
TGTGCCAGCTCACCATCCGGCACAGCTCCTAACTATGGCTACACCTTC
CASSPSGTAPNYGYTF